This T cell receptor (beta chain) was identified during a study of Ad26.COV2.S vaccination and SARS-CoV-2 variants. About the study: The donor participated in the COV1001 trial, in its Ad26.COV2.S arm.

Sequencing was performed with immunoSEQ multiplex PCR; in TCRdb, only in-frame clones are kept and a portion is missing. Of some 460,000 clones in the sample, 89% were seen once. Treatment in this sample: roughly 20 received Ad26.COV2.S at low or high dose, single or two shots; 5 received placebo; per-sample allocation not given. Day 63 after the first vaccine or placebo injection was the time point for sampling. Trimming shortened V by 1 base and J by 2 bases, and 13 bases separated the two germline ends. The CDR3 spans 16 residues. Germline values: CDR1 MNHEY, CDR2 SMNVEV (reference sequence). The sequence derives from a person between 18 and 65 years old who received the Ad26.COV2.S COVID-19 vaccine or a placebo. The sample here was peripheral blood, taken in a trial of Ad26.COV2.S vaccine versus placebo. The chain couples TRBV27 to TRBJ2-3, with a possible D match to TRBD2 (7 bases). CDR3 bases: TGTGCCAGCAGTTTATTGGGCGGGGGCCCCACAGATACGCAGTATTTT. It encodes CASSLLGGGPTDTQYF.